What follows is one T cell receptor (beta chain) and its context. What this receptor recognizes is not known. One base away there is no much larger clone; base qualities are not given. RNA was extracted using the RNeasy kit, and roughly 0.5 to 1 ug of the RNA was reverse transcribed with random hexamers. The immunoSEQ multiplex PCR assay, covering 54 Vbeta and 13 Jbeta segments, was used to amplify TCR beta CDR3 regions. Bias from PCR amplification was corrected by using a synthetic template baseline for primer optimization and for computational correction. As for the authors' bioinformatics: Reads were annotated to V, D and J genes according to IMGT and were analyzed with immunoSEQ Analyzer, with only productive sequences retained. Clonality was computed as one minus Shannon entropy normalized by log2 of the number of productive unique sequences. For each patient and control, public and private clones were evaluated within the 100 most prevalent clones. A clone was defined as Susac-specific if it was absent from the healthy and MS cohorts, from more than 850 published viral clones and from other ImmuneACCESS disease sequences. TCRdb applied fastp at Q25 and MiXCR to the public reads, then kept only in-frame beta chains. Each record represents a unique CDR3 protein, reported with the most common genes and DNA among its rows. Clone size and V and J calls follow TCRdb, not the original study. This sample gives 150,000 to 200,000 distinct CDR3 sequences in total; about 95% of them show up just once. More than 0.12% of the sample is in the top ten clones.

This record belongs to a study of CD8 T cells in Susac syndrome (dated by TCRdb to between 2018 and 2021). Notes on the research overall: The study used repertoire sequencing to test whether antigen drove CD8+ T cell activation and differentiation in Susac syndrome.

There are 12 amino acids in the CDR3, from cysteine to phenylalanine inclusive. CDR3 DNA only is kept here, 36 bases in frame from base 1. The trim is 3 bases for V and 2 bases for J, with a gap of 4 bases between the germline ends. CDR1 MGHDK and CDR2 SYGVNS were looked up in the germline V gene. High-throughput TCR beta sequencing profiled peripheral blood CD8+ and CD4+ T cells from healthy donors, Susac syndrome patients and multiple sclerosis patients. The healthy donors served as controls matched for age and sex. Bulk CD8+ and CD4+ T cells were purified by magnetic negative isolation, while CD8+ TEMRA cells were enriched using FACS. Blood was collected in EDTA tubes and processed within 24 hours, with PBMCs isolated through density gradient centrifugation. PBMCs destined for TCR sequencing were cryopreserved in liquid nitrogen and later thawed in a 37 °C water bath. The sorted or isolated CD4+, CD8+ and CD8+ TEMRA cells reached a purity of at least 90%.

Here is what the overall study found, with its caveats: The number of individuals in the TCR sequencing and HLA analysis was acknowledged as relatively small.

The sequence derives from a human donor in good health. The chain uses TRBV25-1 and TRBJ1-2, with the D gene not confidently named. The material sequenced was CD4+ T cells from PBMCs. The nucleotide sequence reads as follows: TGTGCCAGCAGTGACCCAAACTATGGCTACACCTTC. This yields the protein CASSDPNYGYTF.